This section outlines one TCR beta chain sequence together with its context. Per the original data handling: The authors estimated nucleated cell counts from reference gene primer amplification. Method: immunoSEQ multiplex PCR; TCRdb's copy keeps in-frame clones and lacks some. V and J calls and clone size are those listed in that table; D and trimming were worked out from the DNA. The sample contains 200,000 to 250,000 clones, 92% of which appear only once. This sample is part of a study of blood T cell repertoires in COVID-19. Study at large: Samples of COVID-19 (acute and convalescent) were obtained from the United States, Italy and Spain. Sample material is recorded as cDNA or gDNA derived from T cells, B-cell-depleted T cells, or PBMCs.

Sequencing used peripheral blood. This clonotype originated in a man in his thirties or forties with acute or convalescent COVID-19.

For the CDR3, the DNA is TGTGCCAGCAGCTCTCACACTAGGGGGGAGCTGTTTTTT. This gives the protein CASSSHTRGELFF. The chain joins TRBV7-2 to TRBJ2-2; D might be TRBD2 (5 bases). CDR3 length: 13 amino acids. From germline, CDR1 is SGHTA and CDR2 FQGNSA. Trimming stripped 4 bases from V and 8 bases from J, with 11 bases between.